Listed here are 6 T cell receptor beta chains from one sample, sequenced in a study of blood T cell repertoires in COVID-19. Sequencing used immunoSEQ multiplex PCR; TCRdb keeps in-frame clones, though not all of them. The sample includes under 300,000 clones, roughly three quarters of them seen just once. Sequenced input: peripheral blood. These receptors came from a woman in her 40s with active or convalescent COVID-19.

J is TRBJ1-2 and V is TRBV30, with D possibly TRBD1 on 5 matching bases. V was cut by 4 bases and J by 10 bases, with 19 bases left in between. The CDR3 has 13 residues. The germline gives CDR1 GTSNPN, CDR2 SVGIG (reference sequence). The CDR3 nucleotides read TGTGCCTGGACCCCGGGGGATCGGGTACTCTACACCTTC. It encodes CAWTPGDRVLYTF.

The chain joins TRBV9 to TRBJ1-4; 8 bases fit TRBD1. Germline V gene data show CDR1 as SGDLS and CDR2 as YYNGEE. CDR3 size: 15 residues. J was trimmed by 4 bases and V by 3 bases; bases with no gene match: 5. As DNA, the CDR3 is TGTGCCAGCAGCGCCCAGGGGGCTCTTAATGAAAAACTGTTTTTT. Residues: CASSAQGALNEKLFF.

V is TRBV13 and J is TRBJ1-1; 9 nucleotides align to TRBD1. The CDR3 length is 15 residues. CDR1 and CDR2 (germline): PRHDT, FYEKMQ (reference sequence). The V gene end was trimmed by 1 base and the J gene end by 6 bases; junction bases not matched to a gene: 6. CDR3 sequence reads: CASSLVGTGMAEAFF. For the CDR3, the DNA is TGTGCCAGCAGCTTAGTGGGGACAGGGATGGCTGAAGCTTTCTTT.

The gene calls are TRBV29-1 and TRBJ1-3; 11 nucleotides line up with TRBD1. The CDR3 extends over 13 amino acids. Germline CDR1 SQVTM, CDR2 ANQGSEA. V gave up 7 bases and J gave up 9 bases; unmatched junction bases: 8. The CDR3 spells CSAGTGGDSTIYF. CDR3 nucleotide sequence: TGCAGCGCCGGGACAGGGGGGGATAGCACCATATATTTT.

This chain links TRBV28 with TRBJ2-3; 11 bases align to TRBD2. This CDR3 region has 18 residues. V was pared by 4 bases and J by 5 bases, with 14 bases of the junction left unmatched. CDR1 is MDHEN, CDR2 SYDVKM, per germline. The CDR3 DNA follows: TGTGCCAGCAGTTCTACATGGGCTAGCGGGGGGAGAGGAGATACGCAGTATTTT. Amino acid sequence: CASSSTWASGGRGDTQYF.

The chain uses TRBV11-2 and TRBJ2-5; D possibly corresponds to TRBD1 (6 bases). The CDR3 length is 15 residues. Germline V gene lookup returns CDR1 SGHAT and CDR2 FQNNGV. With 5 bases removed from V and 4 bases from J, the gap between germline ends came to 17 bases. CDR3 in DNA: TGTGCCAGCAGCCCGTTTAGTGGGGGCGGAGAGACCCAGTACTTC. Amino acids: CASSPFSGGGETQYF.